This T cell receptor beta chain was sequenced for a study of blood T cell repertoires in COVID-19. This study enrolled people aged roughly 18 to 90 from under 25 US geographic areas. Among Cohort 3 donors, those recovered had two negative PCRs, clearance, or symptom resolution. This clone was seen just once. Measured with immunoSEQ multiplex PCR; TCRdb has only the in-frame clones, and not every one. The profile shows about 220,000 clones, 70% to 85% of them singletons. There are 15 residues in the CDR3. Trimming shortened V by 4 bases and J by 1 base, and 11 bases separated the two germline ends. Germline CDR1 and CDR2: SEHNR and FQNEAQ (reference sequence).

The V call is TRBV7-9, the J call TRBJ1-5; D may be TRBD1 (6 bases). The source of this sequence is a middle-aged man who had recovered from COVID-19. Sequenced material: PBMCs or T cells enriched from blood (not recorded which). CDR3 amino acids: CASSSTGLSNQPQHF. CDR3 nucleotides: TGTGCCAGCAGCTCAACAGGGTTGAGCAATCAGCCCCAGCATTTT.